This is a list of T cell receptor beta chains from one sample in a study of shared clonotypes between healthy human individuals. Clones were sequenced by immunoSEQ multiplex PCR, and TCRdb holds only the in-frame ones, with some missing. Here the sample spans approximately 2.4 million clones, 95% being singletons. The sample was naive CD4+ T cells sorted from blood. The receptor source for this set is a man between 18 and 35 years old in good health. Each CDR3 is given with its conserved first and last residue. The D gene is left open where the match is weak. Where a row states a size, it is once, few, many or the class of an expanded clone; other rows omit it.

D gene,J gene,clone size,V gene,CDR3 DNA,CDR3 protein
-,TRBJ1-2,-,TRBV6-6,TGTGCCAGCAGTTACACAGGGTGGTATGGCTACACCTTC,CASSYTGWYGYTF
TRBD1,TRBJ1-1,-,TRBV5-1,TGCGCCAGCAGCCTCATAATAAACAGGGGACTGAACACTGAAGCTTTCTTT,CASSLIINRGLNTEAFF
TRBD2,TRBJ2-1,once,TRBV5-4,TGTGCCAGCAGCTTCGGACTAGCGGGATCTAATGAGCAGTTCTTC,CASSFGLAGSNEQFF
TRBD2,TRBJ2-7,-,TRBV5-6,TGTGCCAGCAGCCGTAGCGGGAGCAGGCACGAGCAGTACTTC,CASSRSGSRHEQYF
-,TRBJ2-7,-,TRBV11-2,TGTGCCAGCAGCTTAGCTATGACACCCTATGAGCAGTACTTC,CASSLAMTPYEQYF
-,TRBJ2-7,-,TRBV5-1,TGCGCCAGCAGCATGGGCGCCTACGAGCAGTACTTC,CASSMGAYEQYF
TRBD1,TRBJ1-4,-,TRBV28,TGTGCCAGCACTGTGACAGGGGAATATGAAAAACTGTTTTTT,CASTVTGEYEKLFF
-,TRBJ2-1,-,TRBV5-4,TGTGCCAGCAGCGCCGCCGGGGCCTACAATGAGCAGTTCTTC,CASSAAGAYNEQFF
TRBD1,TRBJ2-7,-,TRBV5-1,TGCGCCAGCTCCCTACAGGGGCCCGCCTTATACGAGCAGTACTTC,CASSLQGPALYEQYF
TRBD1,TRBJ1-2,once,TRBV6-1,TGTGCCAGCAGTCCCCAGGGGGCTAACTATGGCTACACCTTC,CASSPQGANYGYTF
-,TRBJ2-3,-,TRBV4-2,TGTGCCAGCAGCCCAAAGAGGGGAGATACGCAGTATTTT,CASSPKRGDTQYF
-,TRBJ2-2,-,TRBV6-5,TGTGCCAGCAGTTACTCGCCCGGGGAGCTGTTTTTT,CASSYSPGELFF
-,TRBJ1-2,once,TRBV28,TGTGCCAGCAGTTTCGGGCAGGGGCTAGGCTACACCTTC,CASSFGQGLGYTF
TRBD2,TRBJ2-2,-,TRBV19,TGTGCCAGTACCGACCCCGCGCTAGCGGGAAACGCGAACACCGGGGAGCTGTTTTTT,CASTDPALAGNANTGELFF
-,TRBJ1-6,once,TRBV19,TGTGCCAGTAGTATTGAGGGGAAAGTAGGATCACCCCTCCACTTT,CASSIEGKVGSPLHF
-,TRBJ1-2,-,TRBV28,TGTGCCAGCAGTTTAACAGAGGGCTATGGCTACACCTTC,CASSLTEGYGYTF